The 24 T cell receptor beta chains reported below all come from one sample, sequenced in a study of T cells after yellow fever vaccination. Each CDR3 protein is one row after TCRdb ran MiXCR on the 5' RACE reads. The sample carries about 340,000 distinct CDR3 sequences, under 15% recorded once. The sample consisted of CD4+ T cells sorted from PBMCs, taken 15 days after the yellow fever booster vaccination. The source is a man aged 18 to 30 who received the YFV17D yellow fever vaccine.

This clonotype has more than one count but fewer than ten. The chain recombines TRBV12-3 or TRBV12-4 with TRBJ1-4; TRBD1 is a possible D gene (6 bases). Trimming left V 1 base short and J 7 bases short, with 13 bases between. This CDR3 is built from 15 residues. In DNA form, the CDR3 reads TGTGCCAGCAGTTTAGTTGGGGGGGCAAGTGAAAAACTGTTTTTT. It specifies CASSLVGGASEKLFF.

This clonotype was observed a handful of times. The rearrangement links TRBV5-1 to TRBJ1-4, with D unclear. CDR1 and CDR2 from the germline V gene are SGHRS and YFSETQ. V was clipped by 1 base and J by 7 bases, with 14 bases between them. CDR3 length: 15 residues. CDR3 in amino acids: CASSLYSAGSEKLFF. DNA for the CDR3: TGCGCCAGCAGCTTGTACTCAGCGGGCAGTGAAAAACTGTTTTTT.

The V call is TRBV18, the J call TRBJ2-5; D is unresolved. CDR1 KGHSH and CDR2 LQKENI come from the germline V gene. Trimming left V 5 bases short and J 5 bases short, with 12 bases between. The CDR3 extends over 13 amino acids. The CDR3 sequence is CASSEKLGETQYF. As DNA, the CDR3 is TGTGCCAGCTCAGAAAAGCTAGGGGAGACCCAGTACTTC.

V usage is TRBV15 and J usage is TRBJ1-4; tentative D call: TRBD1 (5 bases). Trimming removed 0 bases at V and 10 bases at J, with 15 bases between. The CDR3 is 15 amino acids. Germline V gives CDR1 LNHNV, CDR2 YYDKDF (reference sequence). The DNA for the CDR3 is TGTGCCACCAGCAGAGAAATAGCGGGGACGGGAAAACTGTTTTTT. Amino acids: CATSREIAGTGKLFF.

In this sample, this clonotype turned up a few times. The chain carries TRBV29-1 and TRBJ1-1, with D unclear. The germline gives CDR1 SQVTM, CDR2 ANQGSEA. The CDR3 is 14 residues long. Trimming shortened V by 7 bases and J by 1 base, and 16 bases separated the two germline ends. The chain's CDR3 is CSAVEERSNTEAFF. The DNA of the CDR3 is TGCAGCGCTGTTGAGGAGAGATCGAACACTGAAGCTTTCTTT.

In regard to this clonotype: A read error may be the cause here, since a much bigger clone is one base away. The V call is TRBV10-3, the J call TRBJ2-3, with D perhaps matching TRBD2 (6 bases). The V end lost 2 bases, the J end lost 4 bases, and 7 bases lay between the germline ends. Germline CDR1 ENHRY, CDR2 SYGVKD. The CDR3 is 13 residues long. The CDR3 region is CAISETGADTQYF. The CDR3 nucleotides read TGTGCCATCAGTGAGACGGGAGCAGATACGCAGTATTTT.

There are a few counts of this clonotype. This CDR3 reads CSAGRTSTIYF. DNA of the CDR3: TGCAGTGCTGGACGGACAAGCACCATATATTTT. The chain links TRBV20-1 to TRBJ1-3; D is perhaps TRBD1 (5 bases). V was cut by 5 bases and J by 9 bases, with 11 bases left in between. The germline V gene encodes CDR1 DFQATT and CDR2 SNEGSKA (reference sequence). The CDR3 has 11 amino acids.

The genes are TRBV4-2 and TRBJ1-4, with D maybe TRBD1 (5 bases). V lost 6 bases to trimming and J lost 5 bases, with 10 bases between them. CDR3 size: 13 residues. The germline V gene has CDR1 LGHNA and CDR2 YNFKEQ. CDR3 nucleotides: TGTGCCAGCAGAGGGACTGTGAATGAAAAACTGTTTTTT. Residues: CASRGTVNEKLFF.

The CDR3 coding sequence is TGTGCCAGCAGCTTGGGGGGGACAGCTAACTATGGCTACACCTTC. Translated: CASSLGGTANYGYTF. The chain employs TRBV5-4 and TRBJ1-2; 7 bases match TRBD1. This CDR3 has 15 residues. Unmatched junction bases numbered 2, after V lost 0 bases and J lost 0 bases. CDR1 and CDR2 from the germline V gene are SGHNT and YYREEE (reference sequence).

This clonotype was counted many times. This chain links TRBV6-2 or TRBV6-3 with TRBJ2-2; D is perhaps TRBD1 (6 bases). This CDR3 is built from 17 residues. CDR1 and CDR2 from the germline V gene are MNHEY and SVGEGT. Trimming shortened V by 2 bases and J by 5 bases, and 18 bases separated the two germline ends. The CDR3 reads CASSYTSGTTSTGELFF. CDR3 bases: TGTGCCAGCAGTTACACATCCGGGACAACTTCGACCGGGGAGCTGTTTTTT.

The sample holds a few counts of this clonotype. As DNA, the CDR3 is TGTGCCAGCAGCCCCTACGGGAGCCCGGGTGGCTACACCTTC. Amino acids: CASSPYGSPGGYTF. The rearrangement links TRBV7-2 to TRBJ1-2, with D uncertain. Germline CDR1 is SGHTA and CDR2 is FQGNSA. The CDR3 loop spans 14 amino acids. V shed 5 bases and J shed 7 bases, with 17 bases lying between them.

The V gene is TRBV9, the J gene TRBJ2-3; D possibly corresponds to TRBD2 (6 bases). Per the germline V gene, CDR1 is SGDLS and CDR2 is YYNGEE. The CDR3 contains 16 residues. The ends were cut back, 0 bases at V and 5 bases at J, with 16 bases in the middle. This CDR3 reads CASSVDGGTAIDTQYF. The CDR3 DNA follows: TGTGCCAGCAGCGTAGATGGCGGGACCGCCATAGATACGCAGTATTTT.

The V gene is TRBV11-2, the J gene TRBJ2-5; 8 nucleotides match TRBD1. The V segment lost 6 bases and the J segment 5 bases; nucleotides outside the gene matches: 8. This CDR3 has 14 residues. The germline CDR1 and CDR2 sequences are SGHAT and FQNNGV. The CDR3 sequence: CASRSNRGRETQYF. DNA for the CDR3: TGTGCCAGCAGGTCGAACAGGGGGAGGGAGACCCAGTACTTC. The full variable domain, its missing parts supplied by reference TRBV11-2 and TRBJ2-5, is EAGVAQSPRYKIIEKRQSVAFWCNPISGHATLYWYQQILGQGPKLLIQFQNNGVVDDSQLPKDRFSAERLKGVDSTLKIQPAKLEDSAVYLCASRSNRGRETQYFGPGTRLLVL.

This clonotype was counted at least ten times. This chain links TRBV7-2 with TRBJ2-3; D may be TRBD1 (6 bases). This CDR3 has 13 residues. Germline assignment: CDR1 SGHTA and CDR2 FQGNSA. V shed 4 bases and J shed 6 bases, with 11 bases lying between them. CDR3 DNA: TGTGCCAGCAGCTCGACAGGTGGGGATACGCAGTATTTT. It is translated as CASSSTGGDTQYF. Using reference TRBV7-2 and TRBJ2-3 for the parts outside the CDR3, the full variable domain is GAGVSQSPSNKVTEKGKDVELRCDPISGHTALYWYRQSLGQGLEFLIYFQGNSAPDKSGLPSDRFSAERTGGSVSTLTIQRTQQEDSAVYLCASSSTGGDTQYFGPGTRLTVL.

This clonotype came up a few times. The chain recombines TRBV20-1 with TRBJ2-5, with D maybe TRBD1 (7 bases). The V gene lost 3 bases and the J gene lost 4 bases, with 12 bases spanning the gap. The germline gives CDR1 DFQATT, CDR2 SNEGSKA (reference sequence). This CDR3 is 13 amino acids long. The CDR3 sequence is CSASSGGTETQYF. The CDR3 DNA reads TGCAGTGCTAGTTCAGGGGGGACAGAGACCCAGTACTTC.

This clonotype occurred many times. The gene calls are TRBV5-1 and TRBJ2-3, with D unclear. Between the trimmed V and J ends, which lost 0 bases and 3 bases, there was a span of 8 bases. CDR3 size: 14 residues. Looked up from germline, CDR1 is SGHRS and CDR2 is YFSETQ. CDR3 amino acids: CASSLEATTDTQYF. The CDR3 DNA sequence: TGCGCCAGCAGCTTGGAAGCCACAACAGATACGCAGTATTTT.

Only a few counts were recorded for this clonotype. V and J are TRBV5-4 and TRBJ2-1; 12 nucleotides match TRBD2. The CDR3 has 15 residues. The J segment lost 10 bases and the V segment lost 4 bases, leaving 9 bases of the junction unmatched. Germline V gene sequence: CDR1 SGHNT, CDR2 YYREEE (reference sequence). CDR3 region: CASSGTSGLTGEQFF. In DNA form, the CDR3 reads TGTGCCAGCAGCGGGACTAGCGGGCTCACGGGCGAGCAGTTCTTC.

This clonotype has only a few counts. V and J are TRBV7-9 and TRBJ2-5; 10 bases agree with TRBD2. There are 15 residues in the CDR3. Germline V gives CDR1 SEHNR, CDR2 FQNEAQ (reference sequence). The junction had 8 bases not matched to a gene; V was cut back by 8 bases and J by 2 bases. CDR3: CASVSGGRTQETQYF. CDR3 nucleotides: TGTGCCAGCGTTAGCGGGGGGCGTACTCAAGAGACCCAGTACTTC.

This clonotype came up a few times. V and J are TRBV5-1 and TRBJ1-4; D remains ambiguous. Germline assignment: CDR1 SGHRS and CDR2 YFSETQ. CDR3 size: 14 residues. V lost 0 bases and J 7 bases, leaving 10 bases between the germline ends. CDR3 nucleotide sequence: TGCGCCAGCAGCTTGGCACGGGAGGGTGAAAAACTGTTTTTT. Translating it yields CASSLAREGEKLFF.

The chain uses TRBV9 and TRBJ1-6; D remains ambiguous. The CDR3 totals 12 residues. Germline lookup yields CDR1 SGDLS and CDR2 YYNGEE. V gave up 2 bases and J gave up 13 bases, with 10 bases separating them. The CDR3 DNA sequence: TGTGCCAGCAGCGTTGAGGGAACTCCCCTCCACTTT. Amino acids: CASSVEGTPLHF.

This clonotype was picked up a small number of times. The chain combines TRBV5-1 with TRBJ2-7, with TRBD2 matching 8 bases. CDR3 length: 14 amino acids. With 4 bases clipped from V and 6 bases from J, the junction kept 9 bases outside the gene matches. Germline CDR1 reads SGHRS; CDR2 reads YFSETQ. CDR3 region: CASSVPGGPAEQYF. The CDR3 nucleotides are TGCGCCAGCAGCGTCCCGGGGGGGCCGGCCGAGCAGTACTTC.

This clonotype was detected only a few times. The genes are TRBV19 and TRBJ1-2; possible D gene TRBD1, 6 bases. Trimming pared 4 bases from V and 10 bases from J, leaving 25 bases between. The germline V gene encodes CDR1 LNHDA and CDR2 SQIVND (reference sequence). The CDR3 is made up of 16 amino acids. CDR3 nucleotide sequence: TGTGCCAGTAGTACGCCGGGACACACTATTAAGTCCTCCTACACCTTC. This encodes CASSTPGHTIKSSYTF.

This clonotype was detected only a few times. For the CDR3, the DNA is TGCAGTGCTGTAAGACCTAGCACAGATACGCAGTATTTT. This encodes CSAVRPSTDTQYF. The chain has TRBV20-1 and TRBJ2-3; no clear D. Deletions cut 5 bases from V and 0 bases from J, with 9 bases between. Looked up from germline, CDR1 is DFQATT and CDR2 is SNEGSKA (reference sequence). The CDR3 extends over 13 amino acids.

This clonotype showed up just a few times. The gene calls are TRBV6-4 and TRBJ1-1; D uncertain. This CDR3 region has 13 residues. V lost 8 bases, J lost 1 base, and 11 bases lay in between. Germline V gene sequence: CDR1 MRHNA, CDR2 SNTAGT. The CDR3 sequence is CASEVLSNTEAFF. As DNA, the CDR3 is TGTGCCAGCGAAGTGCTTTCGAACACTGAAGCTTTCTTT.